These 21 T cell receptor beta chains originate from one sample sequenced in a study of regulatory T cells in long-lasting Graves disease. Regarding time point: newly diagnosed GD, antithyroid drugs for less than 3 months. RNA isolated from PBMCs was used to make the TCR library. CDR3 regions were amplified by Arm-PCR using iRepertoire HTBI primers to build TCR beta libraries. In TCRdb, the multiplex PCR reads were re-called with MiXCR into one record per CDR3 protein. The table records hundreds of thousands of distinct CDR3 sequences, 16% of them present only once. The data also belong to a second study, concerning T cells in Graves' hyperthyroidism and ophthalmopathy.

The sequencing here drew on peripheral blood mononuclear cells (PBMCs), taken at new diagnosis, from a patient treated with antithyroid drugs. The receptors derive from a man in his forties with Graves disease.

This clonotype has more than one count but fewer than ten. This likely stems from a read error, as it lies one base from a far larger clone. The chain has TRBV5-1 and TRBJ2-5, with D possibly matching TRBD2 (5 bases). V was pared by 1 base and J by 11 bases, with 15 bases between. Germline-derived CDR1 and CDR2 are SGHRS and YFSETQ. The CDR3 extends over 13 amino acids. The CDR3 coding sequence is TGCGCCAGCAGCTTGCCGGGATACAATGAGCAGTACTTC. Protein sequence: CASSLPGYNEQYF.

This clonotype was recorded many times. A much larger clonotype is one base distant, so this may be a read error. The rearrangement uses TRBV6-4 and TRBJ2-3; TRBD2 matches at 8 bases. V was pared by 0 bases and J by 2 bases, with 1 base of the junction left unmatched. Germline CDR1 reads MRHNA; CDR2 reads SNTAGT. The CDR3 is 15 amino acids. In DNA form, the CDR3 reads TGTGCCAGCAGTGACTCAGCGGGGGCCACAGATACGCAGTATTTT. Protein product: CASSDSAGATDTQYF.

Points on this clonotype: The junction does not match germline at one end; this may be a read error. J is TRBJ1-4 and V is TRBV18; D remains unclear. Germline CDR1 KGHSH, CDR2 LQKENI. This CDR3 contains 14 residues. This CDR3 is CASSPDRSNEELFF. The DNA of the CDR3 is TGTGCCAGCTCACCAGACCGCTCTAATGAAGAACTGTTTTTT.

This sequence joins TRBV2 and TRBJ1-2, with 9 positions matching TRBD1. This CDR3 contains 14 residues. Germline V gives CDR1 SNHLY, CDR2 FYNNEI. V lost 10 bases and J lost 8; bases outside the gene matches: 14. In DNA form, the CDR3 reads TGTGCCACGACCGTCAGATTACAGGGGGCGGGCTACACCTTC. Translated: CATTVRLQGAGYTF.

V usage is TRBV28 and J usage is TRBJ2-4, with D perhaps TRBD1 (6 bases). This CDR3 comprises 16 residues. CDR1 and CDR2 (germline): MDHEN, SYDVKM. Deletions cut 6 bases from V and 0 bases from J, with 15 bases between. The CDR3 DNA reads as TGTGCCAGCAGCCAACGACAGGCTCTAGCCAAAAACATTCAGTACTTC. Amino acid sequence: CASSQRQALAKNIQYF.

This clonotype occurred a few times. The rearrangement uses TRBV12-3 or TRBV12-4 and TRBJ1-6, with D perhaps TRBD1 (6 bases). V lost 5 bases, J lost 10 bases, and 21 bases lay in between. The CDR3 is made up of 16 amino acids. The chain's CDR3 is CASSESGQGGASPLHF. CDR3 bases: TGTGCCAGCAGTGAATCAGGCCAAGGGGGAGCGTCACCCCTCCACTTT.

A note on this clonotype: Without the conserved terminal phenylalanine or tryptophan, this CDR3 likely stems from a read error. The CDR3 loop reads CASSETFNYGYTL. CDR3 nucleotide sequence: TGTGCCAGCAGTGAGACTTTTAACTATGGCTACACCCTC. This chain connects TRBV25-1 to TRBJ1-2; D is undetermined. This CDR3 region has 13 residues. Germline CDR1 and CDR2: MGHDK and SYGVNS. With 3 bases removed from V and 1 base from J, the gap between germline ends came to 6 bases.

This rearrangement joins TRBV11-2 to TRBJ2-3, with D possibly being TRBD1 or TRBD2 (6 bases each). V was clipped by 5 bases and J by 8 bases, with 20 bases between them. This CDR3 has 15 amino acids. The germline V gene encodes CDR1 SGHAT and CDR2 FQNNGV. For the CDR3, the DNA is TGTGCCAGCAGCCAAGATGAAGGGGGGTCGGGTACGCAGTATTTT. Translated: CASSQDEGGSGTQYF.

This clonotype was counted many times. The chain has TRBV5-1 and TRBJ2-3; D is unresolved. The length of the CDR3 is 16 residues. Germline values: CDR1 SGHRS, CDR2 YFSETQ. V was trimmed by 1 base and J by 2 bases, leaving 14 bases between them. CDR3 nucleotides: TGCGCCAGCAGCTTGTTGACCAGCCTCGACACAGATACGCAGTATTTT. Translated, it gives CASSLLTSLDTDTQYF. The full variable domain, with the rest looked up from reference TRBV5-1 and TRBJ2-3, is KAGVTQTPRYLIKTRGQQVTLSCSPISGHRSVSWYQQTPGQGLQFLFEYFSETQRNKGNFPGRFSGRQFSNSRSEMNVSTLELGDSALYLCASSLLTSLDTDTQYFGPGTRLTVL.

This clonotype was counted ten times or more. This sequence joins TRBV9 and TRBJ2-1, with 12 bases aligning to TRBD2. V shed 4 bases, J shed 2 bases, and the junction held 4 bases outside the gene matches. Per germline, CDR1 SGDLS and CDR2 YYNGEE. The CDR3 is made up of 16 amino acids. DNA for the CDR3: TGTGCCAGCAGCCCGAGACTAGCGGGGGCCTACAATGAGCAGTTCTTC. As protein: CASSPRLAGAYNEQFF.

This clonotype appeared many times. In DNA form, the CDR3 reads TGTGCCAGCAGCCAAGAAGGCTATGGCTACACCTTC. As protein: CASSQEGYGYTF. This chain joins TRBV3-1 and TRBJ1-2; D unclear. Germline CDR1 is LGHDT and CDR2 is YNNKEL (reference sequence). This CDR3 contains 12 residues. V lost 0 bases and J lost 4, with 3 bases in between.

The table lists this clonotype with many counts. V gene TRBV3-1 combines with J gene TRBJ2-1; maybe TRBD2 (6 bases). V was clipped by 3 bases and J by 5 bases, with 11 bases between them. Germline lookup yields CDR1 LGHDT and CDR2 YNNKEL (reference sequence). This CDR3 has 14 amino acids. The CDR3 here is CASSQGGPNNEQFF. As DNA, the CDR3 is TGTGCCAGCAGCCAGGGGGGTCCGAACAATGAGCAGTTCTTC.

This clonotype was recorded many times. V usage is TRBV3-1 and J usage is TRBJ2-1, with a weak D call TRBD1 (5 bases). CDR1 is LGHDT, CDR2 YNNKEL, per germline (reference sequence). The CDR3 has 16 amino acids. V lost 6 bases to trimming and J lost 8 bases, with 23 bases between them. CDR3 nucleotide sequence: TGTGCCAGCAGTGGTACTGTGCGTTACTGGGGCGATGAGCAGTTCTTC. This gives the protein CASSGTVRYWGDEQFF.

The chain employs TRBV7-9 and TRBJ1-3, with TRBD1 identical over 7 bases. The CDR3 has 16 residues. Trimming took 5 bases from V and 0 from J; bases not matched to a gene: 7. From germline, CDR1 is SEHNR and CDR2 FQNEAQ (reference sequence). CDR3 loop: CASSIKTGLSGNTIYF. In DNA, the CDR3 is TGTGCCAGCAGCATCAAGACAGGGCTCTCTGGAAACACCATATATTTT.

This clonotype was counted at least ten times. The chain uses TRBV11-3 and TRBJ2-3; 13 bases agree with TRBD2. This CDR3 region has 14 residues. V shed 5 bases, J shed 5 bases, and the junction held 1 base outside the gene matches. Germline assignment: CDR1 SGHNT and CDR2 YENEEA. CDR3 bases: TGTGCCAGCAGCGGGACTAGCGGGGTAGATACGCAGTATTTT. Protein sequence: CASSGTSGVDTQYF.

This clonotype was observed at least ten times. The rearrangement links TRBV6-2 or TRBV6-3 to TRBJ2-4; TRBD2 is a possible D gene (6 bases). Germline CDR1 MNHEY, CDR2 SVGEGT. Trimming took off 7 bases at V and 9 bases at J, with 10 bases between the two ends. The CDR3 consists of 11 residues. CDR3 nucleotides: TGTGCCAGCACCCCCGGGGGCATTCAGTACTTC. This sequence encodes CASTPGGIQYF.

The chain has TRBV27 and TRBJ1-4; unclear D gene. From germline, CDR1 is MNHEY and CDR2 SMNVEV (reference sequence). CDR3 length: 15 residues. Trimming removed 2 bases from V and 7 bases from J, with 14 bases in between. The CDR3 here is CASSLQGLNGEKLFF. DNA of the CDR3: TGTGCCAGCAGTTTACAAGGACTCAACGGTGAAAAACTGTTTTTT.

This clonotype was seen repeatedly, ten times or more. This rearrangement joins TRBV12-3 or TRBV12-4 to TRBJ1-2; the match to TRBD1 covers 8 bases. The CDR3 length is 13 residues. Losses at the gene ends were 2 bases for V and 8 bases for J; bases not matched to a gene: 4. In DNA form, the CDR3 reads TGTGCCAGCAGTTTAACACAGGGGGTAGGCTACACCTTC. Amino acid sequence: CASSLTQGVGYTF.

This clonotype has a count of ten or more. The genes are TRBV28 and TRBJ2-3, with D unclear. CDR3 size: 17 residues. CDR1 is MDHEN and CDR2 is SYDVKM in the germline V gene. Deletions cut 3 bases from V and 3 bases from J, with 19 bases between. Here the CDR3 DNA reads TGTGCCAGCAGTTTTCTTCTCTCGTGGGGAAGGACAGATACGCAGTATTTT. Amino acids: CASSFLLSWGRTDTQYF.

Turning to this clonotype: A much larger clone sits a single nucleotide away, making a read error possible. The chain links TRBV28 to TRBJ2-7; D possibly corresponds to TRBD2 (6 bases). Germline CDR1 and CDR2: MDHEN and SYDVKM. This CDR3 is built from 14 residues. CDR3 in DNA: TGTGCCAGCACCTCCTTACGGGGGAACTACGGGCAGTACTTC. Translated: CASTSLRGNYGQYF.

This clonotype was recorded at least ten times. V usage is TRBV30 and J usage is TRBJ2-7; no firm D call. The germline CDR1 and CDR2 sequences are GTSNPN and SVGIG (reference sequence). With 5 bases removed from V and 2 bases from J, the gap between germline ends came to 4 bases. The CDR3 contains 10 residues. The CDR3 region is CAWGTYEQYF. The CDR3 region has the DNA TGTGCCTGGGGGACCTACGAGCAGTACTTC.